This T cell receptor beta chain was identified during a study of T-cell reconstitution after alpha-beta-depleted transplantation in children. The study, taken as a whole, reports: Reportedly, alpha-beta T cells present about two months post-transplant originated from several hundred expanded clones of graft origin. Elevated TCRbeta diversity at day 60 was traced, in some patients, to surviving recipient T cells and thymic progenitors. T cells produced anew were the main source of T-cell counts and diversity one year after transplant.

This clonotype has just a few counts. Its specificity is not known. V shed 6 bases, J shed 0 bases, and the junction held 4 bases outside the gene matches. Per germline, CDR1 SGHTA and CDR2 FQGNSA. CDR3 length: 17 residues. TCRbeta library preparation incorporated unique molecular identifiers. TCRdb re-analysed the PCR reads in MiXCR, keeping a single row per CDR3 protein. The sample holds approximately 250,000 distinct CDR3 sequences, roughly 23% seen once. This TCR was sampled from a girl aged 2 to 10 with Fanconi anemia, due to receive a stem cell transplant. V usage is TRBV7-2 and J usage is TRBJ2-6; 11 nucleotides align to TRBD1. Sequences were derived from PBMCs, sampled before TCRalphabeta/CD19-depleted stem cell transplant. Here the CDR3 reads CASSTGTGGSGANVLTF. The CDR3 nucleotides are TGTGCCAGCAGTACCGGGACAGGGGGCTCTGGGGCCAACGTCCTGACTTTC.